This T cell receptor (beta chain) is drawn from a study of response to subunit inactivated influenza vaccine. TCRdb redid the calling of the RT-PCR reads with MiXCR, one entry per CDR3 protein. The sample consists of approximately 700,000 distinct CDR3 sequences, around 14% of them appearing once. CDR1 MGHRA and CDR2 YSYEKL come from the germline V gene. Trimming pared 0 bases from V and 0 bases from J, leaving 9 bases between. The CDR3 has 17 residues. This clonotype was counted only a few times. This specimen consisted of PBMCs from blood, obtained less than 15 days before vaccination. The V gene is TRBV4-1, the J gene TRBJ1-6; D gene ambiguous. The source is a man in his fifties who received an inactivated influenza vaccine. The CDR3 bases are TGCGCCAGCAGCCAAGATCGGTGGAGCTCCTATAATTCACCCCTCCACTTT. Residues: CASSQDRWSSYNSPLHF.